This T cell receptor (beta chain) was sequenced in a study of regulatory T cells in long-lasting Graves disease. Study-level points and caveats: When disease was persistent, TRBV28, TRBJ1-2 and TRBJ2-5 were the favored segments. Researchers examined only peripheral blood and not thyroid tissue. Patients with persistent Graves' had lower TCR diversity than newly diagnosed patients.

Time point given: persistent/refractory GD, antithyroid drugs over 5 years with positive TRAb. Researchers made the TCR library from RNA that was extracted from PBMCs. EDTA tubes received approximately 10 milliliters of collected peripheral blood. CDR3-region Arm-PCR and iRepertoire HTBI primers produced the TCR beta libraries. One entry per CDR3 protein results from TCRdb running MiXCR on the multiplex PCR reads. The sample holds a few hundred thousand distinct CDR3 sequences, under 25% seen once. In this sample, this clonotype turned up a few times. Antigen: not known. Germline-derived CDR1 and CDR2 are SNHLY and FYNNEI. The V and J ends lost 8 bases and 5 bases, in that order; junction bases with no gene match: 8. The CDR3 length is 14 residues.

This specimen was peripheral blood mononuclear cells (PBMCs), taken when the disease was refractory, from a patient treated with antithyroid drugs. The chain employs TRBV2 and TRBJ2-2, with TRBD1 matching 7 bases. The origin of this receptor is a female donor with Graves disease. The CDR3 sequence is CASRGPGGTGELFF. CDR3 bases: TGTGCCAGCCGTGGCCCAGGGGGAACCGGGGAGCTGTTTTTT.